This entry lists 19 T cell receptor beta chains sequenced from one sample in a study of vaccination and CD4 T cells after COVID-19. Researchers used the Oncomine TCR Beta short-read assay to sequence DNA from cultured CD4+ T cells. TCRdb fed the PCR reads into MiXCR, producing one record per CDR3 protein. The sample has 25,000 to 30,000 distinct CDR3 sequences; roughly two fifths are singletons. As for time point: late sampling 161 to 241 days after vaccination in a few convalescent patients. Treatment indicated: approximately 10-day PBMC culture with coronavirus spike peptide pools or control peptides (ViraFEST assay). No antigens are known for them. The sequences come from CD4+ T cells from blood, cultured in vitro, collected about 7 months after SARS-CoV-2 vaccination. These receptors were obtained from a human donor who had recovered from COVID-19.

The chain links TRBV20-1 to TRBJ2-1, with TRBD2 matching 10 bases. This CDR3 spans 15 amino acids. CDR1 is DFQATT, CDR2 SNEGSKA, per germline (reference sequence). Losses at the gene ends were 5 bases for V and 8 bases for J; bases not matched to a gene: 12. The CDR3 loop reads CSAFVSLAGDYEQFF. The CDR3 bases are TGCAGTGCTTTCGTGTCTCTAGCGGGAGACTATGAGCAGTTCTTC.

The J gene is TRBJ1-1, the V gene TRBV28; 8 bases align to TRBD1. Germline CDR1 MDHEN, CDR2 SYDVKM. The V segment lost 6 bases and the J segment 4 bases; nucleotides outside the gene matches: 7. There are 14 residues in the CDR3. CDR3 sequence: CASSTRGPGTEAFF. In DNA form, the CDR3 reads TGTGCCAGCAGCACCAGGGGGCCGGGCACTGAAGCTTTCTTT.

This clonotype appeared a few times. The genes are TRBV27 and TRBJ2-7; D is unclear. Trimming shortened V by 6 bases and J by 2 bases, and 11 bases separated the two germline ends. CDR3 size: 13 residues. Germline CDR1 reads MNHEY; CDR2 reads SMNVEV (reference sequence). The CDR3 is CASSFGPTYEQYF. In nucleotides, the CDR3 is TGTGCCAGCAGCTTTGGGCCTACCTACGAGCAGTACTTC.

The chain recombines TRBV20-1 with TRBJ2-1; 13 bases line up with TRBD2. Germline CDR1 and CDR2: DFQATT and SNEGSKA (reference sequence). This CDR3 is built from 17 residues. Losses at the gene ends were 2 bases for V and 5 bases for J; bases not matched to a gene: 9. The CDR3 DNA reads as TGCAGTGCTAGATCCCGGACAGGGACTAGCGGGAACAATGAGCAGTTCTTC. Encoded protein: CSARSRTGTSGNNEQFF.

This clonotype was seen more than once but under ten times. V usage is TRBV7-2 and J usage is TRBJ2-5; no clear D gene. V dropped 2 bases and J dropped 5 bases, with 3 bases sitting between them. Germline loops: CDR1 SGHTA, CDR2 FQGNSA. The CDR3 is 11 amino acids. The DNA for the CDR3 is TGTGCCAGCAGCTTATATGAGACCCAGTACTTC. It specifies CASSLYETQYF.

This clonotype was counted only a few times. The J gene is TRBJ2-7, the V gene TRBV7-2; a possible D gene is TRBD1 (5 bases). The CDR3 has 13 residues. In germline, CDR1 is SGHTA, CDR2 FQGNSA. Trimming shortened V by 0 bases and J by 4 bases, and 7 bases separated the two germline ends. Here the CDR3 DNA reads TGTGCCAGCAGCTTAGCACAGGTTTACGAGCAGTACTTC. As protein: CASSLAQVYEQYF.

This clonotype has a handful of counts. One end of the junction is discordant with germline, which a read error may explain. V and J are TRBV7-9 and TRBJ2-5; D may correspond to TRBD1 or TRBD2 (6 bases each). The germline CDR1 and CDR2 sequences are SEHNR and FQNEAQ (reference sequence). The CDR3 is 16 amino acids. This chain's CDR3 is CASSLAVGGGGETQYF. The CDR3 DNA reads as TGTGCCAGCAGCCTAGCCGTCGGAGGGGGAGGAGAGACCCAGTACTTC.

The chain employs TRBV7-9 and TRBJ2-1; 10 bases are shared with TRBD2. Germline trimming cut 1 base from V and 6 bases from J; bases unmatched to any gene: 3. The CDR3 loop spans 15 amino acids. Germline assignment: CDR1 SEHNR and CDR2 FQNEAQ (reference sequence). CDR3 residues: CASSLVPSGSNEQFF. In DNA, the CDR3 is TGTGCCAGCAGCTTAGTTCCTAGCGGGAGCAATGAGCAGTTCTTC.

This clonotype was counted only a few times. The chain uses TRBV6-1 and TRBJ1-2, with 7 bases aligning to TRBD1. The CDR3 is made up of 12 amino acids. With V trimmed by 6 bases and J by 6 bases, 4 bases remained unmatched. Germline CDR1 MNHNS, CDR2 SASEGT. In DNA form, the CDR3 reads TGTGCCAGCAGCCGGCAGGGGGATGGCTACACCTTC. Protein: CASSRQGDGYTF.

This clonotype was counted once. The CDR3 DNA follows: TGTGCCAGCAGTTTATCACAGGGGAGGAATTCACCCCTCCACTTT. Translation: CASSLSQGRNSPLHF. The chain recombines TRBV27 with TRBJ1-6; 7 bases are a match to TRBD1. CDR1 is MNHEY and CDR2 is SMNVEV in the germline V gene (reference sequence). Germline trimming cut 0 bases from V and 7 bases from J; bases unmatched to any gene: 3. The CDR3 covers 15 residues.

The chain has TRBV5-4 and TRBJ2-7; the D gene is possibly TRBD1 (5 bases). The V gene lost 3 bases and the J gene lost 7 bases, with 17 bases spanning the gap. Germline assignment: CDR1 SGHNT and CDR2 YYREEE (reference sequence). This CDR3 has 14 residues. CDR3 sequence: CASSSDLRVGEQYF. The CDR3 bases are TGTGCCAGCAGCTCCGACCTCAGGGTTGGAGAGCAGTACTTC.

This rearrangement joins TRBV5-4 to TRBJ1-6; D is undetermined. The CDR3 spans 15 residues. With 3 bases removed from V and 1 base from J, the gap between germline ends came to 8 bases. Germline lookup yields CDR1 SGHNT and CDR2 YYREEE (reference sequence). For the CDR3, the DNA is TGTGCCAGCAGCTCCCCGCAGTCCTATAATTCACCCCTCCACTTT. This encodes CASSSPQSYNSPLHF.

V gene TRBV7-2 combines with J gene TRBJ1-6, with D unresolved. This CDR3 is 18 amino acids long. Germline assignment: CDR1 SGHTA and CDR2 FQGNSA. V lost 5 bases and J lost 0, with 17 bases in between. CDR3 bases: TGTGCCAGCAGCCCTGGAGGGAGGGAGGGCTCCTATAATTCACCCCTCCACTTT. Translated: CASSPGGREGSYNSPLHF.

This chain connects TRBV19 to TRBJ1-2; 11 bases agree with TRBD1. V lost 3 bases, J lost 4 bases, and 4 bases stayed unmatched. This CDR3 spans 15 amino acids. Germline V gene sequence: CDR1 LNHDA, CDR2 SQIVND (reference sequence). This CDR3 reads CASSIPGQGGYGYTF. CDR3 coding DNA: TGTGCCAGTAGTATCCCGGGACAGGGGGGCTATGGCTACACCTTC.

This CDR3 reads CASSLEAGNYEQYF. CDR3 in DNA: TGTGCCAGCAGCTTAGAGGCAGGGAATTACGAGCAGTACTTC. The chain employs TRBV7-9 and TRBJ2-7; tentative D call: TRBD1 (5 bases). Trimming cost V 1 base and J 4 bases, with 11 bases left between them. Germline lookup yields CDR1 SEHNR and CDR2 FQNEAQ (reference sequence). The CDR3 consists of 14 residues.

The V and J genes are TRBV7-9 and TRBJ2-5, with 11 bases identical to TRBD1. CDR3 length equals 16 residues. Looked up from germline, CDR1 is SEHNR and CDR2 is FQNEAQ (reference sequence). V lost 2 bases and J lost 8; bases outside the gene matches: 10. CDR3 bases: TGTGCCAGCAGCTTAAATACCCGGGGACAGGGGGGAACCCAGTACTTC. This codes for CASSLNTRGQGGTQYF.

This clonotype was seen a handful of times. The gene calls are TRBV7-2 and TRBJ1-1; no clear D. Germline V gene sequence: CDR1 SGHTA, CDR2 FQGNSA. The V and J ends lost 2 bases and 6 bases respectively, with 13 bases between them. This CDR3 is built from 14 residues. CDR3 sequence reads: CASSLNLLASEAFF. DNA for the CDR3: TGTGCCAGCAGCTTAAACCTATTGGCGTCTGAAGCTTTCTTT.

This clonotype was observed a handful of times. J is TRBJ2-5 and V is TRBV5-4; 8 bases line up with TRBD1. V shed 0 bases and J 5 bases; nucleotides not matched to a gene: 3. The CDR3 has 14 amino acids. Germline CDR1 SGHNT, CDR2 YYREEE (reference sequence). The CDR3 protein is CASSLAGGRETQYF. The CDR3 DNA reads TGTGCCAGCAGCTTGGCAGGGGGCAGGGAGACCCAGTACTTC. The full variable domain, its missing parts supplied by reference TRBV5-4 and TRBJ2-5, is ETGVTQSPTHLIKTRGQQVTLRCSSQSGHNTVSWYQQALGQGPQFIFQYYREEENGRGNFPPRFSGLQFPNYSSELNVNALELDDSALYLCASSLAGGRETQYFGPGTRLLVL.

This chain joins TRBV28 and TRBJ2-3; a possible D gene is TRBD2 (5 bases). Germline loops: CDR1 MDHEN, CDR2 SYDVKM. CDR3 size: 15 residues. V was trimmed by 2 bases and J by 0 bases, leaving 9 bases between them. For the CDR3, the DNA is TGTGCCAGCAGTTTAGCGGGTTCTAGCACAGATACGCAGTATTTT. Protein product: CASSLAGSSTDTQYF. Complete variable domain (other parts from reference TRBV28 and TRBJ2-3): DVKVTQSSRYLVKRTGEKVFLECVQDMDHENMFWYRQDPGLGLRLIYFSYDVKMKEKGDIPEGYSVSREKKERFSLILESASTNQTSMYLCASSLAGSSTDTQYFGPGTRLTVL.